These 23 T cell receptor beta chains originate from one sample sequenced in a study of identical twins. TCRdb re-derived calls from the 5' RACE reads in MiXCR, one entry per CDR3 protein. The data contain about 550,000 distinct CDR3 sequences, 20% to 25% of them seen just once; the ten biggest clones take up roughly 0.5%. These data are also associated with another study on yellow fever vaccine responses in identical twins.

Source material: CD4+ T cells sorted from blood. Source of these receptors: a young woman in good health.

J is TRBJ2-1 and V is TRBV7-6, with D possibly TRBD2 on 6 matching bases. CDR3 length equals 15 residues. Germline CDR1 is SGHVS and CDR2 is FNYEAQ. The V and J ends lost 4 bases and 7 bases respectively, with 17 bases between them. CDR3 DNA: TGTGCCAGCAGCTGGAGGGTCGGGACGGGGAATGAGCAGTTCTTC. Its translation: CASSWRVGTGNEQFF.

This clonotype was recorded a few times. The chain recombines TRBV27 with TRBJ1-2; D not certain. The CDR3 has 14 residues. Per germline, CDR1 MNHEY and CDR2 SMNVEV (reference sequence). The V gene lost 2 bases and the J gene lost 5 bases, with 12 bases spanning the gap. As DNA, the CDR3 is TGTGCCAGCAGTTTAGGCGGCAGGAGTTATGGCTACACCTTC. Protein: CASSLGGRSYGYTF.

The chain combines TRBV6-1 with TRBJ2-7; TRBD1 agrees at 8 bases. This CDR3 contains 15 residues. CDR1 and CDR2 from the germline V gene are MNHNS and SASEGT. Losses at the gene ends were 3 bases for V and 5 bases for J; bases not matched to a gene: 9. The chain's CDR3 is CASSELDRVFHEQYF. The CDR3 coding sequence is TGTGCCAGCAGTGAGTTGGACAGGGTATTCCACGAGCAGTACTTC.

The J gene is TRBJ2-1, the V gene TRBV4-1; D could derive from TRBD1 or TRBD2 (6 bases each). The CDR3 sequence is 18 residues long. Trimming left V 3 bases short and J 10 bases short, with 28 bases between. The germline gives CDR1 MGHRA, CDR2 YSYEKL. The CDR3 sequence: CASSQDRGLVGKTGEQFF. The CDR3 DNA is TGCGCCAGCAGCCAGGATCGGGGGCTAGTGGGAAAAACGGGGGAGCAGTTCTTC.

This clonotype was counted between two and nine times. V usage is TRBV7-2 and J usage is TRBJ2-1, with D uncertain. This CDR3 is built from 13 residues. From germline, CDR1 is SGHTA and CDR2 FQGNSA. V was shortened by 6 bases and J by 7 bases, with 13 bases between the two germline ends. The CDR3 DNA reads TGTGCCAGCAGTGGAGTGGACCCGAATGAGCAGTTCTTC. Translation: CASSGVDPNEQFF.

CDR3 protein: CASRMGVSSYNSPLHF. CDR3 coding DNA: TGTGCCAGCAGGATGGGGGTTAGCTCCTATAATTCACCCCTCCACTTT. The J gene is TRBJ1-6, the V gene TRBV27; D is perhaps TRBD1 (5 bases). The CDR3 has 16 amino acids. Germline V CDR1 and CDR2: MNHEY, SMNVEV (reference sequence). V was cut by 6 bases and J by 0 bases, with 12 bases left in between.

The CDR3 sequence is CATSDTSATGASYEQYF. CDR3 bases: TGTGCCACCAGTGACACCTCAGCGACAGGGGCATCCTACGAGCAGTACTTC. V usage is TRBV24-1 and J usage is TRBJ2-7; the match to TRBD1 covers 8 bases. Per germline, CDR1 KGHDR and CDR2 SFDVKD. Trimming at V came to 4 bases and at J to 1 base, leaving 11 bases not matched to a gene. The CDR3 is 17 residues long.

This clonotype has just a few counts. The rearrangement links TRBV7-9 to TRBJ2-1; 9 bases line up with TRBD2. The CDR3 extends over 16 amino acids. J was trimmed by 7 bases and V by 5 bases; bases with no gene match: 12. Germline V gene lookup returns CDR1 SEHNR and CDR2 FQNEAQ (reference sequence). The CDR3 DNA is TGTGCCAGCAGCCTAGGTGCTGCGCTAGCGGGGAATGAGCAGTTCTTC. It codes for CASSLGAALAGNEQFF.

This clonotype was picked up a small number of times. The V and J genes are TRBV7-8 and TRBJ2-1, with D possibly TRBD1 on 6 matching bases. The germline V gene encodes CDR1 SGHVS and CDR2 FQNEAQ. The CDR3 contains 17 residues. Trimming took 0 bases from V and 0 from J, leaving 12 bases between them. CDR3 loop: CASSLALGGDSYNEQFF. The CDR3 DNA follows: TGTGCCAGCAGCTTAGCGCTAGGGGGAGACTCCTACAATGAGCAGTTCTTC. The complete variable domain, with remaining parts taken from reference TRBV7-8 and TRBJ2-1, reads GAGVSQSPRYKVAKRGQDVALRCDPISGHVSLFWYQQALGQGPEFLTYFQNEAQLDKSGLPSDRFFAERPEGSVSTLKIQRTQQEDSAVYLCASSLALGGDSYNEQFFGPGTRLTVL.

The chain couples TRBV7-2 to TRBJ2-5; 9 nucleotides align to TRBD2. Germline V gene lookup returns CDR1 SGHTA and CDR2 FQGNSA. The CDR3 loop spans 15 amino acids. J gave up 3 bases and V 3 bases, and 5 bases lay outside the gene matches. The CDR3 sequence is CASSFGTSREETQYF. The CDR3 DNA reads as TGTGCCAGCAGCTTCGGGACTAGCCGGGAAGAGACCCAGTACTTC. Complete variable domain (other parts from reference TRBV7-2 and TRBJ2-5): GAGVSQSPSNKVTEKGKDVELRCDPISGHTALYWYRQSLGQGLEFLIYFQGNSAPDKSGLPSDRFSAERTGGSVSTLTIQRTQQEDSAVYLCASSFGTSREETQYFGPGTRLLVL.

DNA for the CDR3: TGCAGCGTTGGTTCAACTAGCGGGAGGGCCAATGAGCAGTTCTTC. Residues: CSVGSTSGRANEQFF. The chain combines TRBV29-1 with TRBJ2-1; 13 bases are a match to TRBD2. The CDR3 is 15 amino acids. The ends lost 4 bases at V and 6 bases at J; junction bases unmatched: 6. CDR1 and CDR2 (germline): SQVTM, ANQGSEA.

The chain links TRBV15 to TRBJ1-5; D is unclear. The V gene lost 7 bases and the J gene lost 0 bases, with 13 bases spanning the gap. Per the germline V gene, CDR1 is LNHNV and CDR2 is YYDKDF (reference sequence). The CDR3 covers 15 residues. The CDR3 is CATNMDVISNQPQHF. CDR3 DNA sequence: TGTGCCACCAACATGGATGTAATTAGCAATCAGCCCCAGCATTTT. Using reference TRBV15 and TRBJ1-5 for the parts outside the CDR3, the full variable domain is DAMVIQNPRYQVTQFGKPVTLSCSQTLNHNVMYWYQQKSSQAPKLLFHYYDKDFNNEADTPDNFQSRRPNTSFCFLDIRSPGLGDTAMYLCATNMDVISNQPQHFGDGTRLSIL.

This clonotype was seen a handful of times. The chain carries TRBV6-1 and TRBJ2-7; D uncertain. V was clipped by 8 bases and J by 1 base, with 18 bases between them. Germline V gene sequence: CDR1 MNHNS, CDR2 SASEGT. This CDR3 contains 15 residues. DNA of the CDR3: TGTGCCAGCGGGCCCCACGGCGCGTCTTCCTACGAGCAGTACTTC. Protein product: CASGPHGASSYEQYF.

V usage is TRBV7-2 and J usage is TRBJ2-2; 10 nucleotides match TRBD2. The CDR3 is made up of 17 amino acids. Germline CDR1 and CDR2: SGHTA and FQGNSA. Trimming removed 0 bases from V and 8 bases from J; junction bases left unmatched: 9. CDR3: CASSLAWLAGVSGELFF. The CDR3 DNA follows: TGTGCCAGCAGCTTAGCGTGGCTAGCGGGAGTTTCTGGGGAGCTGTTTTTT.

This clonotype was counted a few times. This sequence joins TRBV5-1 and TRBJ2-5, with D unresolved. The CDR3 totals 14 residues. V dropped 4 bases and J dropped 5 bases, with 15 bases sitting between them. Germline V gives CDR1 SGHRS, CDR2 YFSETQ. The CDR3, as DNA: TGCGCCAGCAGCCTTGCCAGGATATCGGAGACCCAGTACTTC. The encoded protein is CASSLARISETQYF.

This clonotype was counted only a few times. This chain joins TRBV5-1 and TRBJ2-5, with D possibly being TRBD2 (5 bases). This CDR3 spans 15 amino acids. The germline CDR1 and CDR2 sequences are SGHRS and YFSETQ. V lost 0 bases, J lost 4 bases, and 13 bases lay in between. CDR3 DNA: TGCGCCAGCAGCTTGGTCGGGCTAGCCGGAGAGACCCAGTACTTC. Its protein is CASSLVGLAGETQYF.

CDR3 amino acids: CASSVKATPPLHF. The CDR3 DNA reads TGTGCCAGCAGCGTAAAGGCTACCCCACCCCTCCACTTT. This chain connects TRBV9 to TRBJ1-6, with no clear D. Per germline, CDR1 SGDLS and CDR2 YYNGEE. V was cut by 1 base and J by 11 bases, with 10 bases left in between. The CDR3 has 13 amino acids.

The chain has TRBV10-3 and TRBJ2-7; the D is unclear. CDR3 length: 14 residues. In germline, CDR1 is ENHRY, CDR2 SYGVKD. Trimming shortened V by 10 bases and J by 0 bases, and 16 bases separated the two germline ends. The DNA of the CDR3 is TGTGCCACCCTGGCGGTAACGAACTCCTACGAGCAGTACTTC. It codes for CATLAVTNSYEQYF.

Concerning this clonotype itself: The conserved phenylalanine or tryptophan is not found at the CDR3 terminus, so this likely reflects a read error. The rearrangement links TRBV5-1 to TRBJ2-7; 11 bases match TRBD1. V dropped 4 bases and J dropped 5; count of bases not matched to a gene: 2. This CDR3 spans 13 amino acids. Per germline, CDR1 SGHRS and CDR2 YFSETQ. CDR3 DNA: TGCGCCAGCAGCAAGGGACAGGGGGACGAGCAGTACTAC. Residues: CASSKGQGDEQYY.

The CDR3 coding sequence is TGTGCCAGCAGCCATGGGAGAAATACGCAGTATTTT. It codes for CASSHGRNTQYF. The chain combines TRBV3-1 with TRBJ2-3; possible D gene TRBD2, 5 bases. CDR1 and CDR2 (germline): LGHDT, YNNKEL (reference sequence). The CDR3 runs 12 residues. V was clipped by 3 bases and J by 7 bases, with 8 bases between them.

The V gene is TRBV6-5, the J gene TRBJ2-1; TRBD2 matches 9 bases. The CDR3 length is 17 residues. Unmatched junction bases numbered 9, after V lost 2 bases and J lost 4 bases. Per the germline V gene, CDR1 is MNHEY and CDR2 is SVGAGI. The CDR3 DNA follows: TGTGCCAGCAGTTACGGGGGCGGGGGGGCCGAATACAATGAGCAGTTCTTC. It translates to CASSYGGGGAEYNEQFF.

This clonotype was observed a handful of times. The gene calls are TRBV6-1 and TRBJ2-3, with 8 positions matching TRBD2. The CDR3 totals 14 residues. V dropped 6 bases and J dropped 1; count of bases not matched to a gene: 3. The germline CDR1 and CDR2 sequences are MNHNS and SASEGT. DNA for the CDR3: TGTGCCAGCAGGGACGGGGGGGGCACAGATACGCAGTATTTT. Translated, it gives CASRDGGGTDTQYF.

CDR3 residues: CSADWGGAEQFF. The CDR3 nucleotides read TGCAGTGCGGACTGGGGGGGCGCTGAGCAGTTCTTC. This rearrangement joins TRBV20-1 to TRBJ2-1, with D possibly being TRBD2 (7 bases). Trimming shortened V by 6 bases and J by 9 bases, and 15 bases separated the two germline ends. Per the germline V gene, CDR1 is DFQATT and CDR2 is SNEGSKA (reference sequence). This CDR3 is built from 12 residues.